The sequence of this T cell receptor (beta chain) was determined in a study of blood T cell repertoires in COVID-19. Across the whole study: Acute and convalescent COVID-19 specimens originated in the United States, Italy and Spain. T cells, B-cell-depleted T cells, or PBMCs supplied cDNA or gDNA.

Authors' processing steps: Reference gene primer amplification gave estimated nucleated cell counts. Here immunoSEQ multiplex PCR was the method, and the copy in TCRdb shows in-frame clones only, minus some. For V, J and clone size, that table is used; D and trimming come from the DNA. This sample has approximately 50,000 clones, with 90% found just once. The V gene's germline CDR1 is MDHEN and CDR2 SYDVKM. J gave up 10 bases and V 3 bases, and 5 bases lay outside the gene matches. The CDR3 length is 14 residues. This receptor was identified in a man aged 35-49 years with acute or convalescent COVID-19. Sequences were obtained from peripheral blood. The genes are TRBV28 and TRBJ1-6, with TRBD1 matching 8 bases. CDR3 sequence: CASSFGQGRSPLHF. The CDR3 DNA reads TGTGCCAGCAGTTTTGGACAGGGAAGATCACCCCTCCACTTT.